Below are 13 T cell receptor beta chains sequenced from a single sample in a study of shared clonotypes between healthy human individuals. Measured with immunoSEQ multiplex PCR; TCRdb has only the in-frame clones, and not every one. This table has approximately 340,000 clones, 73% appearing once. Material for sequencing was memory CD4+ T cells sorted from blood. The subset was: CD45RA-negative fraction. These receptors all come from a man aged 25-45 years in good health.

The chain employs TRBV2 and TRBJ2-5, with 10 bases matching TRBD2. This CDR3 is built from 15 residues. Germline V CDR1 and CDR2: SNHLY, FYNNEI. V lost 6 bases and J lost 7; bases outside the gene matches: 11. The CDR3 bases are TGTGCCAGCAGGGAAAGACTAGCGGGCCAGGGGACCCAGTACTTC. Amino acid sequence: CASRERLAGQGTQYF. The whole variable domain, filled in from reference TRBV2 and TRBJ2-5, reads EPEVTQTPSHQVTQMGQEVILRCVPISNHLYFYWYRQILGQKVEFLVSFYNNEISEKSEIFDDQFSVERPDGSNFTLKIRSTKLEDSAMYFCASRERLAGQGTQYFGPGTRLLVL.

V is TRBV6-6 and J is TRBJ2-1, with 10 bases lining up with TRBD2. V trimming: 4 bases; J trimming: 8 bases; junction bases outside the gene matches: 11. The length of the CDR3 is 16 residues. Germline CDR1 and CDR2: MNHNY and SVGAGI (reference sequence). The CDR3 protein is CASSFRTSGRVHEQFF. Written as DNA, the CDR3 is TGTGCCAGCAGTTTCCGGACTAGCGGAAGGGTCCATGAGCAGTTCTTC.

The chain combines TRBV7-9 with TRBJ2-1, with 9 bases matching TRBD1. The V gene's germline CDR1 is SEHNR and CDR2 FQNEAQ (reference sequence). This CDR3 region has 14 residues. Trimming at V came to 6 bases and at J to 6 bases, leaving 6 bases not matched to a gene. This CDR3 is CASRATGGGNEQFF. The CDR3, as DNA: TGTGCCAGCAGAGCTACAGGGGGCGGCAATGAGCAGTTCTTC.

This chain links TRBV13 with TRBJ2-3, with 10 bases fitting TRBD2. The CDR3 loop spans 15 amino acids. Germline values: CDR1 PRHDT, CDR2 FYEKMQ (reference sequence). The trim removed 9 bases at V and 4 bases at J, leaving 10 bases unmatched. The CDR3 DNA reads TGTGCCAGTGCGAAGCGGGAGGGCCCTTCAGATACGCAGTATTTT. It specifies CASAKREGPSDTQYF.

This chain links TRBV28 with TRBJ2-7; possible D gene TRBD1, 5 bases. This CDR3 has 15 amino acids. Germline V gene data show CDR1 as MDHEN and CDR2 as SYDVKM. The ends were cut back, 6 bases at V and 2 bases at J, with 17 bases in the middle. The CDR3 here is CASRIQDSGAYEQYF. The CDR3, as DNA: TGTGCCAGCAGGATACAGGATAGTGGTGCCTACGAGCAGTACTTC.

For this clone: At one of its ends the junction is not consistent with the germline gene, which may arise from a read error. The chain links TRBV28 to TRBJ2-2; D is ambiguous. The germline gives CDR1 MDHEN, CDR2 SYDVKM. This CDR3 has 14 amino acids. CDR3 loop: CASGFGPNTGELFF. The CDR3 nucleotides read TGTGCCAGCGGTTTTGGGCCGAACACCGGGGAGCTGTTTTTT.

Written as DNA, the CDR3 is TGTGCCAGCAGTTTTGGGGGGCGCGGGTCCTACAATGAGCAGTTCTTC. Amino acids: CASSFGGRGSYNEQFF. The chain recombines TRBV6-6 with TRBJ2-1, with D possibly called TRBD1 or TRBD2 (6 bases each). The CDR3 extends over 16 amino acids. Per the germline V gene, CDR1 is MNHNY and CDR2 is SVGAGI (reference sequence). V was shortened by 4 bases and J by 1 base, with 14 bases between the two germline ends.

Only a few counts were recorded for this clone. The chain joins TRBV4-1 to TRBJ2-5; the match to TRBD2 covers 12 bases. The CDR3 sequence is 16 residues long. Germline lookup yields CDR1 MGHRA and CDR2 YSYEKL. With 3 bases clipped from V and 4 bases from J, the junction kept 6 bases outside the gene matches. For the CDR3, the DNA is TGCGCCAGCAGCCAGGGCCTGGGACTAGCGGGAGAGACCCAGTACTTC. Protein: CASSQGLGLAGETQYF.

The CDR3 sequence is CASSLTAGGTEAFF. The CDR3 DNA is TGCGCCAGCAGCTTGACGGCGGGCGGCACTGAAGCTTTCTTT. The rearrangement uses TRBV5-1 and TRBJ1-1, with D uncertain. The CDR3 covers 14 residues. V lost 1 base, J lost 4 bases, and 11 bases lay in between. Germline CDR1 SGHRS, CDR2 YFSETQ.

This rearrangement joins TRBV6-6 to TRBJ2-3, with D hard to call. Germline loops: CDR1 MNHNY, CDR2 SVGAGI (reference sequence). This CDR3 contains 12 residues. The V and J ends lost 4 bases and 2 bases respectively, with 4 bases between them. The CDR3 loop is CASSSDTDTQYF. In nucleotides, the CDR3 is TGTGCCAGCAGTTCTGACACAGATACGCAGTATTTT.

The chain recombines TRBV7-2 with TRBJ2-3, with D unclear. Trimming cost V 5 bases and J 4 bases, with 19 bases left between them. Per germline, CDR1 SGHTA and CDR2 FQGNSA. The CDR3 loop spans 16 amino acids. Here the CDR3 reads CASSGDWVGEADTQYF. CDR3 DNA: TGTGCCAGCAGCGGAGACTGGGTGGGTGAGGCAGATACGCAGTATTTT.

The genes are TRBV10-3 and TRBJ1-4; possibly TRBD1 for D (6 bases). V was shortened by 5 bases and J by 13 bases, with 23 bases between the two germline ends. CDR3 length: 15 residues. Germline V gene lookup returns CDR1 ENHRY and CDR2 SYGVKD. The CDR3 nucleotides are TGTGCCATCAGTTCTCGTTCGGGGGCCAAGGCGGGACTGTTTTTT. As protein: CAISSRSGAKAGLFF.

The gene calls are TRBV25-1 and TRBJ2-7; TRBD2 matches 8 bases. This CDR3 region has 14 residues. With 6 bases clipped from V and 2 bases from J, the junction kept 6 bases outside the gene matches. The germline CDR1 and CDR2 sequences are MGHDK and SYGVNS. As DNA, the CDR3 is TGTGCCAGCAGCCCTAGCGGGCCAACCTACGAGCAGTACTTC. Residues: CASSPSGPTYEQYF.